This TCR beta chain was sequenced during a study of PD-1 blockade in classical Hodgkin lymphoma. This CDR3 is built from 14 residues. V was pared by 9 bases and J by 3 bases, with 6 bases of the junction left unmatched. Germline V gene lookup returns CDR1 MDHEN and CDR2 SYDVKM. General study results and limits: With respect to the repertoire differences, their causes, possibly disease activity or prior therapy, remain undefined.

The assay was immunoSEQ multiplex PCR, and TCRdb's table has in-frame clones only and misses some. The repertoire holds around 20,000 clones, with roughly nine tenths as singletons. Time point here: newly diagnosed, previously untreated cHL patient sample. Magnetic depletion of unwanted cells isolated CD4+ T cells from thawed PBMCs. Concerning this clone itself: No antigen is known for it.

Sequencing was done on a sample of CD4+ T cells from blood. The gene calls are TRBV28 and TRBJ1-5; 9 bases align to TRBD1. This receptor was identified in a human donor with classical Hodgkin lymphoma. Written as DNA, the CDR3 is TGTGCCAGTCGACGGACAGGGGACAATCAGCCCCAGCATTTT. It specifies CASRRTGDNQPQHF.